This TCR beta chain was sequenced in a study of CD8 T cells in Susac syndrome. Study-level information: At the time of blood draw, patients with Susac syndrome were therapy-naive, receiving corticosteroids, or receiving intravenous immunoglobulin alone.

The RNA, 0.5 to 1 ug, was put through reverse transcription using random hexamers. From the immunoSEQ multiplex PCR reads, TCRdb called clonotypes with MiXCR, one entry per CDR3 protein. This sample has 140,000 to 150,000 distinct CDR3 sequences, with 95% found just once. The sequence was collected from a human donor with Susac syndrome. Input material: CD4+ T cells from PBMCs.

CDR3 protein: CASLPGTSGYNEQFF. The CDR3 DNA reads as TGTGCCAGCTTGCCCGGGACTAGCGGATACAATGAGCAGTTCTTC. The chain is built from TRBV28 and TRBJ2-1, with 11 bases that match TRBD2. The CDR3 contains 15 residues. V gave up 8 bases and J gave up 4 bases; unmatched junction bases: 7. Germline V lookup: CDR1 MDHEN, CDR2 SYDVKM.